The 2 T cell receptor beta chains in this list originate from one sample, sequenced in a study of CD8 T cells in ankylosing spondylitis. Overall study findings and caveats: Among TCR beta sequences, a motif of several highly homologous variants appeared characteristic of ankylosing spondylitis blood.

TCRdb itself ran the 5' RACE reads through MiXCR, one entry per CDR3 protein. The sample holds roughly 700,000 distinct CDR3 sequences, under 20% seen once. The antigens for these receptors are not known. Sequencing used blood, either unsorted or a sorted T cell fraction (not recorded which). These receptors were collected from a male donor with ankylosing spondylitis.

This clonotype was counted many times. Because the CDR3 is missing its conserved closing phenylalanine or tryptophan, this is likely a read error. It is unclear where the CDR3 begins or ends on the DNA, so no DNA is shown, and the CDR3 is as TCRdb lists it. V and J are TRBV3-1 and TRBJ1-1; the table's D call TRBD1 went unverified against the DNA. Germline V lookup: CDR1 LGHDT, CDR2 YNNKEL (reference sequence). The CDR3 is 10 amino acids long, termini counted. The CDR3 spells CASSLWKGVG.

This clonotype was seen ten or more times. The genes are TRBV12-3 or TRBV12-4 and TRBJ2-1; 12 bases agree with TRBD2. With V trimmed by 5 bases and J by 7 bases, 0 bases remained unmatched. This CDR3 is built from 13 residues. The CDR3, as DNA: TGTGCCAGCAGTGGGACTAGCGGGAATGAGCAGTTCTTC. Its translation: CASSGTSGNEQFF.